The source of this T cell receptor (beta chain) is a study of T cell changes during pregnancy in multiple sclerosis. The CDR3 runs to 13 residues. CDR1 is MNHNS, CDR2 SASEGT, per germline. V lost 1 base and J lost 5, with 8 bases in between. TCRdb's table, derived via immunoSEQ multiplex PCR, lists solely in-frame clones and lacks some. The sample lists approximately 52,000 clones, approximately 90% seen once, with 0.45% to 0.6% in the top ten. The clonotype comes from a female donor with multiple sclerosis, enrolled in a pregnancy study. Sample: CD4+ T cells from peripheral blood mononuclear cells, taken after pregnancy. V is TRBV6-1 and J is TRBJ1-2, with TRBD1 as a possible D gene (6 bases). CDR3 DNA: TGTGCCAGCAGTGAAGGGCAGGGGTATGGCTACACCTTC. It yields the protein CASSEGQGYGYTF.